This T cell receptor beta chain derives from a study of T cell repertoires in ileal Crohn's disease. Sample time point: neoterminal ileum biopsy at postoperative endoscopy, about 6 months after surgery. The repertoire was sequenced with immunoSEQ multiplex PCR; TCRdb's copy has only in-frame clones and lacks some. The repertoire holds about 62,000 clones, with roughly 91% as singletons. The sample consisted of ileal tissue. The source is an adult with Crohn's disease.

The DNA of the CDR3 is TGCGCCAGCAGCCCGATTCAAGCGGGAGGGCCATCCTACGAGCAGTACTTC. It yields the protein CASSPIQAGGPSYEQYF. V gene TRBV5-1 combines with J gene TRBJ2-7, with 10 bases lining up with TRBD2. There are 17 residues in the CDR3. Trimming cost V 4 bases and J 1 base; bases outside gene matches: 11. Germline lookup yields CDR1 SGHRS and CDR2 YFSETQ.